This T cell receptor (beta chain) came from a study of T cell repertoires in cytomegalovirus infection. As for the study in general: Indications came from public TCR beta signatures; they pointed to CMV infection and to a matching HLA type. Notes on the study in general: Clonotypes of TCR beta that were HLA-C-restricted and CMV-specific dominated the ex vivo response. Frequencies of public TCR beta families were cumulated, and this identified carriers of CMV plus the relevant HLA.

This CDR3 has 14 residues. The junction had 4 bases not matched to a gene; V was cut back by 5 bases and J by 0 bases. Germline CDR1 and CDR2: SEHNR and FQNEAQ (reference sequence). The sample holds a few counts of this clonotype. Its cognate antigen is unknown. TCRdb passed the reads through MiXCR, listing each CDR3 protein once. This table holds 480,000 or so distinct CDR3 sequences, roughly 12% found once. This chain connects TRBV7-9 to TRBJ2-7; 7 nucleotides agree with TRBD2. The sequenced material came from PBMCs. This TCR was recovered from a human donor in good health (CMV status not recorded). Some clones in this sample may be carry-over from other donors' samples. CDR3 loop: CASSIGGSSYEQYF. Written as DNA, the CDR3 is TGTGCCAGCAGCATCGGGGGGAGCTCCTACGAGCAGTACTTC.